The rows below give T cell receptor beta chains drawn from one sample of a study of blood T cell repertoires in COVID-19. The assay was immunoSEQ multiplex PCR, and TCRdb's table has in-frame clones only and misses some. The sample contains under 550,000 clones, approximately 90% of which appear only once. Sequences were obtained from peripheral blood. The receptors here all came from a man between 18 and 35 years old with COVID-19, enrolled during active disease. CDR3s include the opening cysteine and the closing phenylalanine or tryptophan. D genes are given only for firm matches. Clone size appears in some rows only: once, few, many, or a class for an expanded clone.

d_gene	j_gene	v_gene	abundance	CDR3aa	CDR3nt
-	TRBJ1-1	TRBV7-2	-	CASSLSPGAGEAFF	TGTGCCAGCAGCTTGTCCCCTGGGGCTGGTGAAGCTTTCTTT
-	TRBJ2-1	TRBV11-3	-	CASSLRLADNEQFF	TGTGCCAGCAGCTTAAGATTGGCCGACAATGAGCAGTTCTTC
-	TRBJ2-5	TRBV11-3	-	CASSMSWGARQETQYF	TGTGCCAGCAGTATGAGTTGGGGCGCGCGCCAAGAGACCCAGTACTTC
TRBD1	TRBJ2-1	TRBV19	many	CASSIKQGARREQFF	TGTGCCAGTAGTATCAAGCAGGGGGCGAGGCGGGAGCAGTTCTTC
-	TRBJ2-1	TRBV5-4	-	CASSPGQRYTNEQFF	TGTGCCAGCAGCCCCGGACAGAGATACACAAATGAGCAGTTCTTC
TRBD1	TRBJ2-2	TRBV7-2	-	CASSLDGTGITGELFF	TGTGCCAGCAGCTTAGACGGGACAGGTATCACCGGGGAGCTGTTTTTT
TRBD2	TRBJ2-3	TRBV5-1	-	CASSQTSGGSDTQYF	TGCGCCAGCAGCCAGACTAGCGGAGGGTCAGATACGCAGTATTTT
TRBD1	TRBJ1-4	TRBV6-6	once	CASRPQGAGEKLFF	TGTGCCAGCAGACCGCAGGGGGCGGGTGAAAAACTGTTTTTT
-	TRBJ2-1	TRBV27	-	CASSNLPPLDNEQFF	TGTGCCAGCAGTAACTTACCCCCCCTTGACAATGAGCAGTTCTTC
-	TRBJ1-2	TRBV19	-	CASGQMGNYGYTF	TGTGCCAGTGGTCAGATGGGCAACTATGGCTACACCTTC
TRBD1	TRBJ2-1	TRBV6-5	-	CASSYGQGAFQRQFF	TGTGCCAGCAGTTACGGGCAGGGGGCGTTCCAAAGGCAGTTCTTC
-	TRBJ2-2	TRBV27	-	CASSGNQGPGELFF	TGTGCCAGCAGTGGAAACCAGGGTCCCGGGGAGCTGTTTTTT
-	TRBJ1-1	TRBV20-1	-	CSARNGREAFF	TGCAGTGCTAGGAACGGTCGGGAAGCTTTCTTT
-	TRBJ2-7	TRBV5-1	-	CASSLETGIRSYEQYF	TGCGCCAGCAGCTTGGAAACGGGAATTCGCTCCTACGAGCAGTACTTC
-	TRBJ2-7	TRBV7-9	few	CASSTTGIYEQYF	TGTGCCAGCAGCACCACAGGGATCTACGAGCAGTACTTC
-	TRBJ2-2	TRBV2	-	CASSERGNTGELFF	TGTGCCAGCAGTGAAAGGGGGAACACCGGGGAGCTGTTTTTT
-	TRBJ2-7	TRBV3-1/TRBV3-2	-	CASSQGALEQYF	TGTGCCAGCAGCCAAGGGGCGCTGGAGCAGTACTTC
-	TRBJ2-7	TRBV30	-	CAWSGGYEQYF	TGTGCCTGGTCTGGGGGGTACGAGCAGTACTTC
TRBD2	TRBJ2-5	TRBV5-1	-	CASSPGGRETQYF	TGCGCCAGCAGCCCGGGGGGTCGGGAGACCCAGTACTTC
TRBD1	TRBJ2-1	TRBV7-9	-	CASSSTGTAGYNEQFF	TGTGCCAGCAGCTCGACCGGGACAGCCGGCTACAATGAGCAGTTCTTC
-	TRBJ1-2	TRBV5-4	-	CASSLDGANYGYTF	TGTGCCAGCAGCTTGGACGGAGCTAACTATGGCTACACCTTC
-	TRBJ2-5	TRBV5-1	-	CASSPEGREETQYF	TGCGCCAGCAGTCCGGAGGGAAGGGAAGAGACCCAGTACTTC
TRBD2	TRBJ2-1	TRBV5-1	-	CASGASGGAEYNEQFF	TGCGCCAGCGGGGCTAGCGGGGGGGCGGAATACAATGAGCAGTTCTTC
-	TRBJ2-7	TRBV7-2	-	CASSSHPGAGYEQYF	TGTGCCAGCAGCTCCCACCCAGGGGCGGGCTACGAGCAGTACTTC
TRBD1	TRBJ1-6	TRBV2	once	CARGQGGNSPLHF	TGTGCCAGAGGACAGGGCGGGAATTCACCCCTCCACTTT
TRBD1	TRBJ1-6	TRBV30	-	CAWRWDRWGSNSPLHF	TGTGCCTGGAGATGGGACAGGTGGGGGAGTAATTCACCCCTCCACTTT
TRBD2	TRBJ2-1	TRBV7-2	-	CASKRQGLAGGPQHEEQFF	TGTGCCAGCAAACGACAGGGACTAGCGGGAGGGCCCCAGCACGAGGAGCAGTTCTTC
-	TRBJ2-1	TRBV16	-	CASSPPGTSLGSSYNEQFF	TGTGCCAGCAGCCCCCCCGGAACTAGTTTAGGTAGCTCCTACAATGAGCAGTTCTTC
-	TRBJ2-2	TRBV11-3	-	CASSLEGGINTGELFF	TGTGCCAGCAGCTTAGAGGGCGGGATAAACACCGGGGAGCTGTTTTTT
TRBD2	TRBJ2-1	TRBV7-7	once	CASSLGLAEYNEQFF	TGTGCCAGCAGCTTGGGACTAGCCGAGTACAATGAGCAGTTCTTC
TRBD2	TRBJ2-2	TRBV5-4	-	CASSQGLAGGSNTGELFF	TGTGCCAGCAGCCAGGGACTAGCGGGAGGGTCGAACACCGGGGAGCTGTTTTTT